This T cell receptor beta chain is drawn from a study of cytomegalovirus exposure and HLA in healthy donors. Study-level findings and limits: In a later analysis, approximately 15,000 TCR beta sequences were associated with HLA alleles at 0.05 false discovery rate. Most sequenced TCRs were rare (though some public TCRs occurred in many donors).

CDR3 length equals 14 residues. The germline CDR1 and CDR2 sequences are MNHNS and SASEGT. V lost 6 bases, J lost 5 bases, and 5 bases stayed unmatched. Details on this clone: Its target is unknown.

The study ran its PCR with 60 Vbeta and 13 Jbeta primers. TCRdb's copy holds only in-frame clones and misses some; the assay was immunoSEQ multiplex PCR. The table has about 200,000 clones, about 79% seen once. The sequencing sample was made of PBMCs. The rearrangement joins TRBV6-1 to TRBJ2-3, with 10 bases fitting TRBD2. The clonotype originates from a boy aged 2 to 10 in good health and CMV-seronegative. CDR3 in amino acids: CASRSGGAIDTQYF. The CDR3 nucleotides are TGTGCCAGCAGAAGCGGGGGGGCAATAGATACGCAGTATTTT.